The 17 T cell receptor beta chains reported below all come from one sample, sequenced in a study of T-cell memory formation after mild COVID-19. One entry per CDR3 protein results from TCRdb running MiXCR on the 5' RACE reads. This table has 400,000 or so distinct CDR3 sequences, 15% to 25% appearing once. Sequencing was performed on PBMCs or a T cell subset sorted from them (not recorded which). All receptors derive from an adult woman who had mild COVID-19 (a few samples of this study predate the infection). Cell type and time point are not known.

The rearrangement links TRBV12-3 or TRBV12-4 to TRBJ1-1, with no clear D. Trimming removed 3 bases at V and 8 bases at J, with 7 bases between. This CDR3 has 11 residues. In DNA form, the CDR3 reads TGTGCCAGCAGTTTGATCGGGGAAGCTTTCTTT. This codes for CASSLIGEAFF.

This clonotype appeared a few times. V is TRBV20-1 and J is TRBJ2-7, with 8 bases lining up with TRBD1. The CDR3 is 13 residues long. Germline V gene data show CDR1 as DFQATT and CDR2 as SNEGSKA (reference sequence). With V trimmed by 4 bases and J by 3 bases, 5 bases remained unmatched. The CDR3 nucleotides read TGCAGTGCTACTATGGACAGGGACTACGAGCAGTACTTC. This encodes CSATMDRDYEQYF.

This clonotype was counted only a few times. The V and J genes are TRBV20-1 and TRBJ2-5, with 7 bases aligning to TRBD2. This CDR3 has 14 amino acids. Germline CDR1 is DFQATT and CDR2 is SNEGSKA (reference sequence). Losses at the gene ends were 1 base for V and 3 bases for J; bases not matched to a gene: 5. The CDR3 is CSARGGLGKETQYF. CDR3 in DNA: TGCAGTGCTAGAGGCGGACTAGGTAAAGAGACCCAGTACTTC.

This clonotype was seen a few times. The genes are TRBV12-3 or TRBV12-4 and TRBJ1-2; 7 bases map to TRBD1. The CDR3 extends over 13 amino acids. V lost 2 bases and J lost 8; bases outside the gene matches: 5. CDR3 nucleotides: TGTGCCAGCAGTTTACGACAGGGTAGCGGCTACACCTTC. Residues: CASSLRQGSGYTF.

V is TRBV12-3 or TRBV12-4 and J is TRBJ2-3; 10 nucleotides agree with TRBD2. The CDR3 is 17 residues long. J lost 2 bases, V lost 6 bases, and 11 bases had no gene match. The CDR3 DNA reads TGTGCCAGCAGCTCAAGCCTAGCGGGGGTTCCCACAGATACGCAGTATTTT. The encoded protein is CASSSSLAGVPTDTQYF.

DNA for the CDR3: TGTGCCAGTAGTAACGGACTAGCGGGAGGCCAAGAGACCCAGTACTTC. Protein sequence: CASSNGLAGGQETQYF. This chain connects TRBV19 to TRBJ2-5; 14 positions agree with TRBD2. Germline V CDR1 and CDR2: LNHDA, SQIVND (reference sequence). The CDR3 totals 16 residues. After removal of 4 bases from V and 1 base from J, the junction contained 2 bases not matched to a gene.

This clonotype has just a few counts. The chain employs TRBV30 and TRBJ2-7; D uncertain. The CDR3 extends over 13 amino acids. Trimming took 1 base from V and 6 from J, leaving 13 bases between them. Germline loops: CDR1 GTSNPN, CDR2 SVGIG (reference sequence). The CDR3 region is CAWSAQQYGEQYF. The CDR3 DNA reads TGTGCCTGGAGTGCACAACAGTACGGCGAGCAGTACTTC.

The V and J genes are TRBV5-1 and TRBJ2-1; possible D gene TRBD2, 7 bases. This CDR3 spans 16 amino acids. CDR1 SGHRS and CDR2 YFSETQ come from the germline V gene. The V gene lost 4 bases and the J gene lost 7 bases, with 21 bases spanning the gap. The DNA for the CDR3 is TGCGCCAGCAGCCCGGGGGCGGGAGAAGGTATTAATGAGCAGTTCTTC. Its protein product is CASSPGAGEGINEQFF.

J is TRBJ2-1 and V is TRBV9; possible D gene TRBD2, 6 bases. The length of the CDR3 is 15 residues. The germline V gene encodes CDR1 SGDLS and CDR2 YYNGEE. V shed 0 bases and J shed 9 bases, with 16 bases lying between them. The DNA of the CDR3 is TGTGCCAGCAGCGTAGTTTCCGGGAGATTCTTTGAGCAGTTCTTC. Protein sequence: CASSVVSGRFFEQFF.

This clonotype was observed a few times. V is TRBV7-2 and J is TRBJ2-3, with 10 bases identical to TRBD2. The CDR3 has 15 amino acids. With V trimmed by 2 bases and J by 5 bases, 4 bases remained unmatched. The germline gives CDR1 SGHTA, CDR2 FQGNSA. In DNA form, the CDR3 reads TGTGCCAGCAGCTTACTAGCGGGAGTACTAGATACGCAGTATTTT. This sequence encodes CASSLLAGVLDTQYF.

The chain combines TRBV29-1 with TRBJ2-7; 7 bases match TRBD1. With V trimmed by 4 bases and J by 4 bases, 4 bases remained unmatched. The CDR3 sequence is 12 residues long. Germline loops: CDR1 SQVTM, CDR2 ANQGSEA. CDR3 protein: CSVGQGAYEQYF. Here the CDR3 DNA reads TGCAGCGTTGGACAGGGTGCGTACGAGCAGTACTTC.

V usage is TRBV9 and J usage is TRBJ2-7; D not certain. V dropped 0 bases and J dropped 2 bases, with 12 bases sitting between them. This CDR3 has 15 residues. Germline V lookup: CDR1 SGDLS, CDR2 YYNGEE. The CDR3 DNA reads as TGTGCCAGCAGCGTAGGGCCAGGCACAACCTACGAGCAGTACTTC. This encodes CASSVGPGTTYEQYF.

This clonotype was seen a handful of times. CDR3 sequence (DNA): TGTGCCAGCAGCTTAGGGGGGCCAGCGGGAGCGTATGAGCAGTTCTTC. It codes for CASSLGGPAGAYEQFF. This chain links TRBV7-2 with TRBJ2-1, with 8 bases identical to TRBD2. Per the germline V gene, CDR1 is SGHTA and CDR2 is FQGNSA. V lost 1 base and J lost 8; bases outside the gene matches: 10. CDR3 length: 16 amino acids.

This clonotype was seen only a few times. The chain joins TRBV5-5 to TRBJ2-5; 9 positions agree with TRBD1. CDR1 SGHKS and CDR2 YYEKEE come from the germline V gene (reference sequence). Trimming removed 3 bases from V and 4 bases from J; junction bases left unmatched: 7. The CDR3 has 15 residues. This CDR3 reads CASSSVGTGRETQYF. The CDR3 nucleotides read TGTGCCAGCAGCTCGGTAGGGACAGGGAGAGAGACCCAGTACTTC.

V is TRBV12-3 or TRBV12-4 and J is TRBJ2-1; TRBD2 matches at 14 bases. Unmatched junction bases numbered 6, after V lost 6 bases and J lost 8 bases. The CDR3 contains 15 residues. CDR3 sequence (DNA): TGTGCCAGCAGCCCGACTAGCGGGGGGGCCTATGAGCAGTTCTTC. Protein product: CASSPTSGGAYEQFF.

The chain links TRBV12-3 or TRBV12-4 to TRBJ2-3, with D maybe TRBD2 (5 bases). The length of the CDR3 is 13 residues. V was clipped by 5 bases and J by 1 base, with 7 bases between them. The CDR3 loop is CASSTGGTDTQYF. The CDR3 coding sequence is TGTGCCAGCAGTACCGGGGGCACAGATACGCAGTATTTT.

This clonotype has a count of ten or more. V usage is TRBV4-3 and J usage is TRBJ2-2; D call uncertain. V lost 0 bases, J lost 4 bases, and 12 bases lay in between. Looked up from germline, CDR1 is LGHNA and CDR2 is YSLEER. The CDR3 covers 16 residues. The chain's CDR3 is CASSQEMDRFTGELFF. The DNA of the CDR3 is TGCGCCAGCAGCCAAGAGATGGATCGTTTCACCGGGGAGCTGTTTTTT.